What follows are 24 T cell receptor beta chains derived from one specimen sequenced in a study of blood T cell repertoires in COVID-19. The protocol was immunoSEQ multiplex PCR, while the TCRdb copy is restricted to in-frame clones and leaves out a portion. The sample consists of roughly 280,000 clones, 83% of them appearing once. The sample consisted of peripheral blood. These receptor sequences come from a man in his fifties or sixties who had recovered from COVID-19.

The J gene is TRBJ2-3, the V gene TRBV24-1, with D hard to call. V was clipped by 4 bases and J by 8 bases, with 18 bases between them. Germline lookup yields CDR1 KGHDR and CDR2 SFDVKD. The CDR3 loop spans 15 amino acids. The CDR3 loop reads CATSDKRPARGTQYF. The CDR3 nucleotides are TGTGCCACCAGTGACAAACGGCCGGCAAGAGGTACGCAGTATTTT.

V gene TRBV5-1 combines with J gene TRBJ2-5, with 16 bases matching TRBD2. Trimming removed 2 bases from V and 2 bases from J; junction bases left unmatched: 9. Germline V gene data show CDR1 as SGHRS and CDR2 as YFSETQ. The CDR3 consists of 19 residues. CDR3 loop: CASSFRGTSGGASQETQYF. The CDR3 nucleotides are TGCGCCAGCAGCTTCCGTGGGACTAGCGGGGGGGCCTCTCAAGAGACCCAGTACTTC.

CDR3 sequence: CASSSYGGRSYEQYF. The DNA for the CDR3 is TGTGCCAGCAGTTCGTACGGCGGGAGGTCCTACGAGCAGTACTTC. The chain has TRBV5-4 and TRBJ2-7, with TRBD2 identical over 8 bases. The CDR3 loop spans 15 amino acids. Looked up from germline, CDR1 is SGHNT and CDR2 is YYREEE (reference sequence). The V segment lost 5 bases and the J segment 1 base; nucleotides outside the gene matches: 8.

Remarks on this clone: The sample has other DNA sequences that encode this CDR3 too. The chain couples TRBV6-2 or TRBV6-3 to TRBJ2-7; D unresolved. Trimming stripped 1 base from V and 5 bases from J, with 12 bases between. Per germline, CDR1 MNHEY and CDR2 SVGEGT. The CDR3 is 14 residues long. The CDR3 here is CASSYLAGSNEQYF. The CDR3 nucleotides read TGTGCCAGCAGTTACTTGGCAGGATCCAACGAGCAGTACTTC.

This clone is a singleton in its sample. The gene calls are TRBV7-2 and TRBJ2-3, with a weak D call TRBD2 (5 bases). V was trimmed by 5 bases and J by 1 base, leaving 16 bases between them. The germline V gene encodes CDR1 SGHTA and CDR2 FQGNSA. The CDR3 spans 16 residues. The CDR3 here is CASSPDQTRGTDTQYF. For the CDR3, the DNA is TGTGCCAGCAGCCCCGACCAGACGAGGGGCACAGATACGCAGTATTTT.

The rearrangement links TRBV11-3 to TRBJ2-7; TRBD1 agrees at 11 bases. This CDR3 is built from 16 residues. Germline V lookup: CDR1 SGHNT, CDR2 YENEEA. Trimming at V came to 0 bases and at J to 5 bases, leaving 6 bases not matched to a gene. The CDR3 coding sequence is TGTGCCAGCAGCTTAGATGGAGGACAGGGGGCGAACGAGCAGTACTTC. Protein: CASSLDGGQGANEQYF.

This chain connects TRBV28 to TRBJ2-5, with TRBD2 matching over 11 bases. Germline-derived CDR1 and CDR2 are MDHEN and SYDVKM. This CDR3 comprises 16 residues. The J segment lost 4 bases and the V segment lost 6 bases, leaving 10 bases of the junction unmatched. The CDR3 is CASSARSGGGSETQYF. Here the CDR3 DNA reads TGTGCCAGCAGCGCGCGTAGCGGGGGGGGGTCAGAGACCCAGTACTTC.

The J gene is TRBJ2-1, the V gene TRBV27; 8 positions agree with TRBD1. J was trimmed by 5 bases and V by 4 bases; bases with no gene match: 7. The germline CDR1 and CDR2 sequences are MNHEY and SMNVEV (reference sequence). The CDR3 totals 15 residues. CDR3 sequence (DNA): TGTGCCAGCAGTTCACCGGGACAGGCTAACAATGAGCAGTTCTTC. Translated: CASSSPGQANNEQFF.

The rearrangement joins TRBV2 to TRBJ2-5; maybe TRBD2 (6 bases). Germline CDR1 SNHLY, CDR2 FYNNEI. The CDR3 consists of 14 residues. V lost 3 bases and J 5 bases, leaving 13 bases between the germline ends. CDR3: CASSEGRGGETQYF. The CDR3 coding sequence is TGTGCCAGCAGTGAGGGTAGGGGAGGCGAGACCCAGTACTTC.

This clone was detected only once. The chain is built from TRBV14 and TRBJ2-5; possibly TRBD2 for D (6 bases). This CDR3 spans 13 amino acids. Per the germline V gene, CDR1 is SGHDN and CDR2 is FVKESK. Between the trimmed V and J ends, which lost 4 bases and 2 bases, there was a span of 8 bases. The CDR3 protein is CASSRGGQETQYF. The CDR3 region has the DNA TGTGCCAGCAGCCGCGGAGGGCAAGAGACCCAGTACTTC.

The chain links TRBV5-1 to TRBJ1-2, with a tentative D call TRBD1 (5 bases). This CDR3 is built from 12 residues. V lost 4 bases and J 8 bases, leaving 12 bases between the germline ends. Per germline, CDR1 SGHRS and CDR2 YFSETQ. The CDR3 DNA reads as TGCGCCAGCAGCGGGGCTTTGTGGGGCTACACCTTC. Protein: CASSGALWGYTF.

V is TRBV11-2 and J is TRBJ2-1; TRBD2 matches 7 bases. Germline loops: CDR1 SGHAT, CDR2 FQNNGV. This CDR3 is 13 amino acids long. V shed 2 bases and J 11 bases; nucleotides not matched to a gene: 6. The CDR3 DNA is TGTGCCAGCAGCTTACTGGGCGGGACTAAGCAGTTCTTC. It encodes CASSLLGGTKQFF.

This sequence joins TRBV24-1 and TRBJ1-5; D is unresolved. This CDR3 has 13 residues. Trimming took off 7 bases at V and 0 bases at J, with 6 bases between the two ends. CDR1 and CDR2 (germline): KGHDR, SFDVKD. The CDR3 region is CATSPNSNQPQHF. As DNA, the CDR3 is TGTGCCACCAGCCCAAATAGCAATCAGCCCCAGCATTTT.

The chain uses TRBV7-9 and TRBJ2-7; 8 bases align to TRBD1. V shed 5 bases and J 2 bases; nucleotides not matched to a gene: 5. This CDR3 spans 14 amino acids. Looked up from germline, CDR1 is SEHNR and CDR2 is FQNEAQ (reference sequence). The CDR3 region has the DNA TGTGCCAGCAGCGTATCAGGGGGCCCCTACGAGCAGTACTTC. It encodes CASSVSGGPYEQYF.

This rearrangement joins TRBV7-9 to TRBJ2-7; 11 positions agree with TRBD1. The junction had 4 bases not matched to a gene; V was cut back by 5 bases and J by 4 bases. The CDR3 is 14 amino acids. Germline V gives CDR1 SEHNR, CDR2 FQNEAQ (reference sequence). CDR3 sequence reads: CASSPDRGPYEQYF. The CDR3 DNA sequence: TGTGCCAGCAGCCCGGACAGGGGGCCTTACGAGCAGTACTTC.

The chain employs TRBV21-1 and TRBJ2-2; the DNA was not used to check the table's D call, TRBD1. TRBV21-1 is listed as a pseudogene. The CDR3 has 15 amino acids. The CDR3 DNA reads TGTGCCAGGACAGGGGGCACAGGTATCACCGGGGAGCTGTTTTTT. It codes for CARTGGTGITGELFF.

This rearrangement joins TRBV29-1 to TRBJ2-3, with 13 bases identical to TRBD2. The CDR3 length is 16 residues. The J segment lost 4 bases and the V segment lost 4 bases, leaving 8 bases of the junction unmatched. The germline CDR1 and CDR2 sequences are SQVTM and ANQGSEA. The CDR3 DNA is TGCAGCGTTGCCGGGACTAGCGGGATAAGGGCAGATACGCAGTATTTT. Protein: CSVAGTSGIRADTQYF.

The chain joins TRBV6-6 to TRBJ1-1, with TRBD1 matching 7 bases. CDR1 is MNHNY and CDR2 is SVGAGI in the germline V gene (reference sequence). J gave up 5 bases and V 5 bases, and 11 bases lay outside the gene matches. The CDR3 is made up of 15 amino acids. In DNA, the CDR3 is TGTGCCAGCAGTACGGACAGGCCCACGGTGACTGAAGCTTTCTTT. Encoded protein: CASSTDRPTVTEAFF.

This clone was recorded only once. A much larger clonotype is one base distant, so this may be a read error. The same CDR3 is also encoded by other DNA sequences in this sample. CDR3 loop: CASRPGTSNNSPLHF. The CDR3 DNA reads as TGTGCCAGCAGACCCGGGACATCGAATAATTCACCTCTCCACTTT. This chain connects TRBV6-5 to TRBJ1-6; possibly TRBD1 for D (6 bases). The CDR3 length is 15 residues. CDR1 and CDR2 (germline): MNHEY, SVGAGI.

The chain recombines TRBV9 with TRBJ2-1; 16 nucleotides match TRBD2. Germline V lookup: CDR1 SGDLS, CDR2 YYNGEE. CDR3 length: 17 residues. Unmatched junction bases numbered 7, after V lost 4 bases and J lost 6 bases. The CDR3 DNA reads TGTGCCAGCAGCATCGGGACTAGCGGGGGGGCAGGCAATGAGCAGTTCTTC. Its translation is CASSIGTSGGAGNEQFF. Filled out from reference TRBV9 and TRBJ2-1, the complete variable domain reads DSGVTQTPKHLITATGQRVTLRCSPRSGDLSVYWYQQSLDQGLQFLIQYYNGEERAKGNILERFSAQQFPDLHSELNLSSLELGDSALYFCASSIGTSGGAGNEQFFGPGTRLTVL.

This clone was counted once. J is TRBJ2-3 and V is TRBV7-9; 10 nucleotides line up with TRBD2. The germline CDR1 and CDR2 sequences are SEHNR and FQNEAQ (reference sequence). The CDR3 has 17 amino acids. Trimming removed 5 bases from V and 0 bases from J; junction bases left unmatched: 8. CDR3 sequence (DNA): TGTGCCAGCAGCCGGACCACTAGCGGGGTTAGCACAGATACGCAGTATTTT. This sequence encodes CASSRTTSGVSTDTQYF.

V and J are TRBV7-3 and TRBJ2-2, with D maybe TRBD1 (5 bases). V gave up 0 bases and J gave up 6 bases, with 5 bases separating them. Germline V gives CDR1 SGHTA, CDR2 FQGTGA. The CDR3 has 13 residues. The CDR3 DNA reads TGTGCCAGCAGCTTAACGGGGCCCGGGGAGCTGTTTTTT. Its protein product is CASSLTGPGELFF.

The CDR3 nucleotides are TGCGCCAGCAGCTTGGGGACTAGCGGGGCGCAAGTCAGGGAGCTGTTTTTT. Residues: CASSLGTSGAQVRELFF. The genes are TRBV5-1 and TRBJ2-2; 12 nucleotides agree with TRBD2. The length of the CDR3 is 17 residues. V trimming: 0 bases; J trimming: 9 bases; junction bases outside the gene matches: 9. Germline CDR1 and CDR2: SGHRS and YFSETQ.

This clone occurred once. This chain joins TRBV11-2 and TRBJ2-7; D ambiguous. Between the trimmed V and J ends, which lost 4 bases and 3 bases, there was a span of 4 bases. This CDR3 comprises 11 residues. Germline V gene sequence: CDR1 SGHAT, CDR2 FQNNGV. The CDR3 DNA reads as TGTGCCAGCAGCTCAGGCTACGAGCAGTACTTC. Amino acids: CASSSGYEQYF. Together with reference TRBV11-2 and TRBJ2-7, the CDR3 gives the full variable domain: EAGVAQSPRYKIIEKRQSVAFWCNPISGHATLYWYQQILGQGPKLLIQFQNNGVVDDSQLPKDRFSAERLKGVDSTLKIQPAKLEDSAVYLCASSSGYEQYFGPGTRLTVT.